This record covers a single T cell receptor beta chain. The clone's antigen remains unknown. It has no much larger one-base neighbor in the sample; base qualities were not kept. The CDR3, cysteine through phenylalanine, is 15 amino acids long. Of all the DNA, just the CDR3 is kept, 45 bases in frame from base 1. V ends up 5 bases short and J 5 bases short, with an unmatched junction base count of 11. The germline V gene gives CDR1 as SQVTM and CDR2 as ANQGSEA. These data are taken from a study of cytomegalovirus exposure and HLA in healthy donors (dated by TCRdb to 2015 to 2018). Background for the entire study: The 650 to 800 repertoires of the first cohort and the roughly 110 validation repertoires were produced on the same platform, according to a later analysis. To predict cytomegalovirus infection status, the study combined high-throughput TCR immunosequencing, statistical association of individual TCRs with disease status, and machine learning. The aim of the study was to test whether cataloging public T cell receptors could identify signatures of past pathogen exposure. In addition to the first cohort of 650 to 750 subjects, a separate validation cohort of under 150 different subjects was used. What the work shows at the level of the full study, not this receptor alone: A total of fewer than 200 TCR beta chains were listed by the study as associated with cytomegalovirus. Of the cluster scores, approximately 95% were above 0 in a later analysis, which found that TCRs clustered in the first cohort also tended to co-occur in the roughly 130 validation repertoires. In vitro tests confirmed that a few of the cytomegalovirus-associated TCR beta chains recognize cytomegalovirus antigens. All 120 or so repertoires were used to score co-occurrence in the validation cohort in a later analysis, because that analysis had no HLA typing for the cohort. The authors suggested that the approach could potentially be extended to other disease states and immunological phenotypes. The classifier was reported to diagnose cytomegalovirus status with high specificity and sensitivity in both the original cohort and the validation cohort. Most TCR sequences were seen in very few donors, while some public TCRs were found in many individuals.

Separate from the approximately 700-subject first cohort, the validation cohort of 95 to 150 subjects was the group to which the donors belonged. The receptor library was made with the immunoSEQ multiplex PCR assay. The study's own analysis went as follows. A statistical classification framework was built to diagnose cytomegalovirus status from the catalog of TCR beta chain sequences. In TCRdb, the immuneACCESS table is reduced to in-frame sequences with V and J assigned. These tables do not hold every clone; where another copy was compared, an unresolved V gene accounts for under half, and the others remain unexplained. From that table come the V and J calls and clone size; the DNA was used to work out D and trimming. Recorded for this sample are over 200,000 clones; 88% of them occurred a single time. Over 2.5% of the sample is in the top ten clones.

The receptor's source is a woman aged 18-29 years in good health and CMV-seronegative. The rearranged segments are TRBV29-1 and TRBJ2-3; 9 nucleotides in the junction match TRBD1. Input material: PBMCs. The CDR3 sequence is CSVNRGRQGGDTQYF. The base sequence is TGCAGCGTTAACAGGGGGCGGCAGGGGGGAGATACGCAGTATTTT.